A selection of T cell receptor beta chains follows, all from one sample in a study of T-cell memory formation after mild COVID-19. MiXCR, run by TCRdb on the 5' RACE reads, gives a single entry per CDR3 protein. This sample has 400,000 or so distinct CDR3 sequences, with 21% found just once. Sequences were obtained from PBMCs or a T cell subset sorted from them (not recorded which). Receptor source: an adult woman who had mild COVID-19 (a few samples of this study predate the infection). Cell type and time point are not known. The CDR3 runs from the conserved cysteine through the conserved F or W. The order of the fields is J gene, V gene, clone size, D gene, CDR3 DNA, CDR3 protein. D genes are given only for firm matches. Expanded clones get a size class; other rows say once, few or many, or leave the size out.

TRBJ2-3 TRBV7-9 few - TGTGCCAGCAGTAGTTGGGGTCGCACAGATACGCAGTATTTT CASSSWGRTDTQYF
TRBJ1-5 TRBV20-1 - - TGCAGTGCTAGAGATTTAGGGGTTTATAGCAATCAGCCCCAGCATTTT CSARDLGVYSNQPQHF
TRBJ2-7 TRBV29-1 - TRBD1 TGCAGCGTTGACCCCGGGACAGGGGGGTTCGGGCAGTACTTC CSVDPGTGGFGQYF
TRBJ1-2 TRBV4-3 few - TGCGCCAGCAGCCAAGGACCAGCTAACTATGGCTACACCTTC CASSQGPANYGYTF
TRBJ1-1 TRBV10-3 - - TGTGCCATCGGGATATGGGGGACGAGCACTGAAGCTTTCTTT CAIGIWGTSTEAFF
TRBJ1-2 TRBV3-1 few - TGTGCCAGCAGCCAAGATCGTCAACAGCAAAACTATGGCTACACCTTC CASSQDRQQQNYGYTF
TRBJ2-5 TRBV7-6 few - TGTGCCAGCAGCTTAGCGGGAGGGGGGCAAGAGACCCAGTACTTC CASSLAGGGQETQYF
TRBJ2-7 TRBV6-5 many - TGTGCCAGCAGTTACTCGCCACCGCCCTACGAGCAGTACTTC CASSYSPPPYEQYF
TRBJ1-1 TRBV6-5 many - TGTGCCAGCAGTGGCTTTAACACTGAAGCTTTCTTT CASSGFNTEAFF
TRBJ1-5 TRBV5-8 - - TGTGCCAGCAGCTTGGGAGACACTGCCAATCAGCCCCAGCATTTT CASSLGDTANQPQHF
TRBJ1-5 TRBV20-1 - - TGCAGTGCTGCCGGGACACCGGGCCGGCCCCAGCATTTT CSAAGTPGRPQHF
TRBJ2-7 TRBV10-3 - TRBD2 TGTGCCATCAGTTCTGGGACTAGCGGGAGGGCCAGGCACGAGCAGTACTTC CAISSGTSGRARHEQYF
TRBJ2-2 TRBV18 few - TGTGCCAGCTCACCTCGCCAACACAACACCGGGGAGCTGTTTTTT CASSPRQHNTGELFF
TRBJ1-5 TRBV12-3/TRBV12-4 - - TGTGCCAGCAGTTTAACTGGGAGCAATCAGCCCCAGCATTTT CASSLTGSNQPQHF
TRBJ1-6 TRBV11-1 - - TGTGCCAGCAGCTTAGGGTCGCGTCGGGTTTCAACCCTCCACTTT CASSLGSRRVSTLHF
TRBJ2-1 TRBV20-1 many - TGCAGTGCTAGAATTAGCGCCGCCTACAATGAGCAGTTCTTC CSARISAAYNEQFF
TRBJ1-6 TRBV7-3 many TRBD1 TGTGCCAGCAGCTCACGACAGGGTCGTCCCCTCCACTTT CASSSRQGRPLHF
TRBJ1-2 TRBV5-1 few - TGCGCCAGCAGCTTGGAAAGGTTTGGCTACACCTTC CASSLERFGYTF
TRBJ1-6 TRBV7-3 few - TGTGCCAGCAGCTTAACGGGCAGTGGCTCCTATAATTCACCCCTCCACTTT CASSLTGSGSYNSPLHF
TRBJ1-1 TRBV19 few - TGTGCCAGTAGTACCCTTCCGGGAGGGGGTGAAGCTTTCTTT CASSTLPGGGEAFF
TRBJ2-3 TRBV14 - - TGTGCCAGCAGCCGCCCGCGGGGAGCAGGGCTTTCGAGAGATACGCAGTATTTT CASSRPRGAGLSRDTQYF
TRBJ2-3 TRBV7-2 - - TGTGCCAGCAGCCCGATGGGGAGCACAGATACGCAGTATTTT CASSPMGSTDTQYF
TRBJ2-3 TRBV20-1 few - TGCAGTCCGAGTAACAAGGACGGCCGCACAGATACGCAGTATTTT CSPSNKDGRTDTQYF
TRBJ1-1 TRBV12-3/TRBV12-4 - - TGTGCCAGCAGTTTGCGGCCTATGAACACTGAAGCTTTCTTT CASSLRPMNTEAFF
TRBJ1-1 TRBV6-6 few - TGTGCCAGCAGTTATAGGGAGGGGAACACTGAAGCTTTCTTT CASSYREGNTEAFF
TRBJ1-2 TRBV5-5 - - TGTGCCAGCAGATCAGAGGCGGAGAACTATGGCTACACCTTC CASRSEAENYGYTF
TRBJ1-1 TRBV20-1 few TRBD1 TGCAGTGCTCAGACAGGGGGTAGAGAGGCTTTCTTT CSAQTGGREAFF
TRBJ1-2 TRBV18 - TRBD1 TGTGCCAGCTCACCAGCGACAGGGAAGTATGGCTACACCTTC CASSPATGKYGYTF
TRBJ1-1 TRBV7-2 few TRBD1 TGTGCCAGCAGCTCCCCTTCAGGGGGGCCGAACACTGAAGCTTTCTTT CASSSPSGGPNTEAFF
TRBJ1-2 TRBV5-5 many - TGTGCCAGCAGCTTGGGGCCCCTCCCGGGGGGCGATGGTGCCTACACCTTC CASSLGPLPGGDGAYTF
TRBJ2-2 TRBV5-1 - - TGCGCCAGCAGCCCCCGGCTGACGGGCACCGGGGAGCTGTTTTTT CASSPRLTGTGELFF
TRBJ1-1 TRBV20-1 - TRBD1 TGCAGTGCCCCCGGACAGGGAGCTGAAGCTTTCTTT CSAPGQGAEAFF
TRBJ1-1 TRBV6-5 - - TGTGCCAGCAGTTACTCGGGACATAACACTGAAGCTTTCTTT CASSYSGHNTEAFF
TRBJ2-3 TRBV20-1 - TRBD2 TGCAGTGCTAGTGATCAGAGCGGGAGGATGGCAGATACGCAGTATTTT CSASDQSGRMADTQYF
TRBJ2-1 TRBV5-1 - - TGCGCCAGCAGCTCTGGACCGAGCCTACCCAATGAGCAGTTCTTC CASSSGPSLPNEQFF
TRBJ1-2 TRBV4-3 - TRBD1 TGCGCCAGCAGCCAAGTGACAGGGGAATACTATGGCTACACCTTC CASSQVTGEYYGYTF
TRBJ2-3 TRBV7-2 few - TGTGCCAGCAGCTTAGCTGCGACCGCCACAGATACGCAGTATTTT CASSLAATATDTQYF
TRBJ1-4 TRBV4-3 - TRBD1 TGCGCCAGCAGCCCGGGACAGGTGGCTAATGAAAAACTGTTTTTT CASSPGQVANEKLFF
TRBJ2-3 TRBV18 - TRBD2 TGTGCCAGCTCAGGGACTACCGCAGATACGCAGTATTTT CASSGTTADTQYF
TRBJ2-5 TRBV12-3/TRBV12-4 few - TGTGCCAGCAGTTCATCCCTAGGGCCACAAGAGACCCAGTACTTC CASSSSLGPQETQYF
TRBJ2-5 TRBV11-3 - - TGTGCCAGCAGCTTAGACAGACTGGAGACCCAGTACTTC CASSLDRLETQYF
TRBJ2-5 TRBV4-3 few - TGCGCCAGCAGCCAAGGGTTAGCGGCCCAAGAGACCCAGTACTTC CASSQGLAAQETQYF
TRBJ1-2 TRBV7-9 few - TGTGCCAGCAGCTTAGGGCTGGGCTCCCCCGGGGACTATGGCTACACCTTC CASSLGLGSPGDYGYTF
TRBJ1-2 TRBV25-1 - - TGTGCCAGCAGCCCGGTTATCCGCGAGTCTAACTATGGCTACACCTTC CASSPVIRESNYGYTF
TRBJ2-3 TRBV7-6 - TRBD2 TGTGCCAGCAGCCCAACAGCGCTAGCGGGGGGTCATACAGATACGCAGTATTTT CASSPTALAGGHTDTQYF
TRBJ1-6 TRBV2 - - TGTGCCAGCAACGACGGAAATTCACCCCTCCACTTT CASNDGNSPLHF
TRBJ2-7 TRBV21-1 few - TGTGCCCCCTACGAGCAGTACTTC CAPYEQYF
TRBJ1-2 TRBV10-3 - TRBD1 TGTGCCGTCCGGCCGGGACAGGGGAACCCCTTTTATGGCTACACCTTC CAVRPGQGNPFYGYTF
TRBJ1-2 TRBV9 - TRBD1 TGTGCCAGCAGCTCTCGGACAGGGGTAAACGGCTACACCTTC CASSSRTGVNGYTF
TRBJ2-3 TRBV3-1 many - TGTGCCAGCAGCCACGGCAGGGTGACAGATACGCAGTATTTT CASSHGRVTDTQYF
TRBJ2-7 TRBV9 - - TGTGCCAGCAGCGTTGGAACAGGGTTCTCCTACGAGCAGTACTTC CASSVGTGFSYEQYF
TRBJ2-3 TRBV18 few - TGTGCCAGCTCACCACCGACGGTAGATACGCAGTATTTT CASSPPTVDTQYF
TRBJ2-1 TRBV7-9 - - TGTGCCAGCAGCACAGGTGGGATAGGATCAAGGTACAATGAGCAGTTCTTC CASSTGGIGSRYNEQFF
TRBJ2-2 TRBV19 - - TGTGCCAGTAGTCCGGAGGTCGGGGAGCTGTTTTTT CASSPEVGELFF
TRBJ1-4 TRBV5-1 - TRBD1 TGCGCCAGCAGCTTGGATTATCGCGCAGGGGGTGAAAAACTGTTTTTT CASSLDYRAGGEKLFF
TRBJ2-3 TRBV5-1 - - TGCGCCAGCAGCTTGGGGGCCCTGACGGATACGCAGTATTTT CASSLGALTDTQYF
TRBJ1-1 TRBV24-1 - - TGTGCCACCAGTGATTACAGGAACACTGAAGCTTTCTTT CATSDYRNTEAFF
TRBJ2-1 TRBV4-1 few TRBD2 TGCGCCAGCAGCCAAGTAACAGGGACTAGTGGCCGTTTGGAGCAGTTCTTC CASSQVTGTSGRLEQFF
TRBJ2-7 TRBV19 few TRBD1 TGTGCCAGTAGTACCCGACAGGGGGTTTCCTACGAGCAGTACTTC CASSTRQGVSYEQYF
TRBJ2-7 TRBV15 - - TGTGCCACCAGCAGAGATCTGACCTCAGGAGGCGAGCAGTACTTC CATSRDLTSGGEQYF